Following are 19 T cell receptor beta chains from one sample sequenced in a study of control samples from healthy donors and cancer patients. This table comes from immunoSEQ multiplex PCR, and its TCRdb copy is limited to in-frame clones, with some not included. The data show about 77,000 clones, with approximately 92% seen just once and approximately 5.8% held by the top ten. Sequenced input: blood. These receptors all stem from a woman aged 55-69 years in good health.

This clone was recorded once. The V gene is TRBV6-5, the J gene TRBJ2-5, with D uncertain. Trimming took 10 bases from V and 5 from J, leaving 11 bases between them. In germline, CDR1 is MNHEY, CDR2 SVGAGI. The CDR3 covers 11 residues. This CDR3 is CATSTGETQYF. In nucleotides, the CDR3 is TGTGCCACTTCTACTGGGGAGACCCAGTACTTC.

This chain links TRBV6-5 with TRBJ1-5, with D perhaps matching TRBD1 (5 bases). The CDR3 runs 12 residues. Trimming removed 6 bases at V and 5 bases at J, with 8 bases between. Germline CDR1 and CDR2: MNHEY and SVGAGI. CDR3 amino acids: CASRGGDQPQHF. In DNA, the CDR3 is TGTGCCAGCAGGGGAGGGGATCAGCCCCAGCATTTT.

The J gene is TRBJ1-6, the V gene TRBV6-2 or TRBV6-3; unclear D gene. Trimming pared 5 bases from V and 9 bases from J, leaving 17 bases between. Germline CDR1 reads MNHEY; CDR2 reads SVGEGT. This CDR3 region has 15 residues. The CDR3 spells CASSRGLTGRSPLHF. DNA for the CDR3: TGTGCCAGCAGTAGAGGGCTAACGGGCCGTTCACCCCTCCACTTT.

This chain uses TRBV6-6 with TRBJ1-3; D unclear. Germline loops: CDR1 MNHNY, CDR2 SVGAGI (reference sequence). The CDR3 contains 12 residues. The V gene lost 0 bases and the J gene lost 4 bases, with 1 base spanning the gap. Here the CDR3 reads CASSYSGNTIYF. CDR3 DNA sequence: TGTGCCAGCAGTTACTCCGGAAACACCATATATTTT.

This chain links TRBV3-1 (or the pseudogene TRBV3-2) with TRBJ1-2; D gene unclear. There are 14 residues in the CDR3. The V gene lost 4 bases and the J gene lost 8 bases, with 17 bases spanning the gap. Germline CDR1 reads LGHDT; CDR2 reads YNNKEL (reference sequence). Here the CDR3 DNA reads TGTGCCAGCAGCCGGACGGACGCCCGTGACGGCTACACCTTC. Residues: CASSRTDARDGYTF.

V usage is TRBV4-1 and J usage is TRBJ1-4; weak D call: TRBD1 (5 bases). V shed 4 bases and J shed 3 bases, with 12 bases lying between them. This CDR3 has 15 residues. Germline CDR1 and CDR2: MGHRA and YSYEKL. The CDR3 region is CASSPQVRANEKLFF. DNA for the CDR3: TGCGCCAGCAGCCCACAGGTTCGGGCTAATGAAAAACTGTTTTTT.

The chain carries TRBV28 and TRBJ2-1; weak D call: TRBD2 (5 bases). The CDR3 runs to 13 residues. V dropped 3 bases and J dropped 4 bases, with 7 bases sitting between them. Germline CDR1 is MDHEN and CDR2 is SYDVKM. CDR3: CASSLGAYNEQFF. The CDR3 bases are TGTGCCAGCAGTTTGGGAGCTTACAATGAGCAGTTCTTC.

V and J are TRBV7-2 and TRBJ2-3; the match to TRBD2 covers 8 bases. J lost 6 bases, V lost 6 bases, and 14 bases had no gene match. The CDR3 spans 16 residues. Germline V gene data show CDR1 as SGHTA and CDR2 as FQGNSA. The CDR3 here is CASRTWVASGSDTQYF. CDR3 sequence (DNA): TGTGCCAGCAGGACCTGGGTGGCTAGCGGGTCGGATACGCAGTATTTT.

The table lists this clone with a count of one. V and J are TRBV28 and TRBJ2-7; 8 positions match TRBD1. Germline assignment: CDR1 MDHEN and CDR2 SYDVKM. V lost 3 bases and J lost 4; bases outside the gene matches: 8. The CDR3 consists of 15 residues. CDR3 nucleotide sequence: TGTGCCAGCAGTTTGGCCGGGACAGGCGGATACGAGCAGTACTTC. Its translation is CASSLAGTGGYEQYF.

This chain joins TRBV19 and TRBJ2-1; 9 nucleotides line up with TRBD2. This CDR3 region has 15 residues. The V segment lost 3 bases and the J segment 10 bases; nucleotides outside the gene matches: 10. Germline lookup yields CDR1 LNHDA and CDR2 SQIVND (reference sequence). The CDR3 sequence is CASSIRAGGGEEQFF. Written as DNA, the CDR3 is TGTGCCAGTAGTATTCGGGCGGGAGGGGGTGAAGAGCAGTTCTTC.

This sequence joins TRBV19 and TRBJ2-4; 11 bases fit TRBD1. Germline V lookup: CDR1 LNHDA, CDR2 SQIVND (reference sequence). The V and J ends lost 5 bases and 6 bases, in that order; junction bases with no gene match: 9. The CDR3 loop spans 16 amino acids. CDR3: CASSAQYGTGGNIQYF. DNA of the CDR3: TGTGCCAGTAGTGCCCAGTACGGGACAGGGGGAAACATTCAGTACTTC.

The chain couples TRBV2 to TRBJ2-1; D is unclear. Trimming took off 6 bases at V and 6 bases at J, with 15 bases between the two ends. Germline V gives CDR1 SNHLY, CDR2 FYNNEI. This CDR3 spans 14 amino acids. The CDR3 loop reads CASSKTLTVNEQFF. The CDR3 nucleotides are TGTGCCAGCAGCAAGACACTCACTGTCAATGAGCAGTTCTTC.

This clone has a single count. The J gene is TRBJ1-3, the V gene TRBV10-1; D is ambiguous. Germline-derived CDR1 and CDR2 are WNHNN and SYGVQD (reference sequence). The V end lost 8 bases, the J end lost 4 bases, and 12 bases lay between the germline ends. The CDR3 covers 13 residues. The CDR3 DNA follows: TGCGCCAGCGGACCGGGCCGCGGAAACACCATATATTTT. Translated: CASGPGRGNTIYF.

The chain couples TRBV20-1 to TRBJ2-2; the D gene is possibly TRBD2 (5 bases). Looked up from germline, CDR1 is DFQATT and CDR2 is SNEGSKA (reference sequence). The CDR3 contains 12 residues. Trimming took off 3 bases at V and 6 bases at J, with 8 bases between the two ends. The CDR3 spells CSASSRAGELFF. CDR3 sequence (DNA): TGCAGTGCTAGTTCGAGGGCCGGGGAGCTGTTTTTT.

This clone was seen once. This sequence joins TRBV19 and TRBJ2-1; D call uncertain. CDR3 length: 12 amino acids. Trimming pared 3 bases from V and 6 bases from J, leaving 6 bases between. Germline lookup yields CDR1 LNHDA and CDR2 SQIVND (reference sequence). The CDR3 coding sequence is TGTGCCAGTAGTATCACCAGCAATGAGCAGTTCTTC. Translation gives CASSITSNEQFF.

The chain has TRBV5-5 and TRBJ2-2, with TRBD1 identical over 9 bases. Germline CDR1 reads SGHKS; CDR2 reads YYEKEE (reference sequence). The length of the CDR3 is 17 residues. V was clipped by 2 bases and J by 1 base; unmatched bases: 6. The CDR3 DNA reads as TGTGCCAGCAGCTTCACACAGGGGGCGCAGAACACCGGGGAGCTGTTTTTT. This sequence encodes CASSFTQGAQNTGELFF.

The V call is TRBV28, the J call TRBJ1-1; D not certain. This CDR3 has 15 residues. Deletions cut 4 bases from V and 3 bases from J, with 15 bases between. Germline V gene lookup returns CDR1 MDHEN and CDR2 SYDVKM. CDR3 coding DNA: TGTGCCAGCAGTTCCCCTGGATTGGTGGACACTGAAGCTTTCTTT. Translating gives CASSSPGLVDTEAFF.

The chain links TRBV24-1 to TRBJ2-3; 7 nucleotides line up with TRBD1. This CDR3 has 17 amino acids. The germline gives CDR1 KGHDR, CDR2 SFDVKD. The V gene end was trimmed by 3 bases and the J gene end by 7 bases; junction bases not matched to a gene: 15. The CDR3 spells CATSDPGQAAGGNTQYF. The CDR3 DNA is TGTGCCACCAGTGATCCCGGACAGGCCGCAGGTGGAAATACGCAGTATTTT.

This chain uses TRBV6-1 with TRBJ1-5; 9 bases align to TRBD1. Germline V gene lookup returns CDR1 MNHNS and CDR2 SASEGT. V gave up 2 bases and J gave up 7 bases; unmatched junction bases: 21. The CDR3 has 20 amino acids. The CDR3 coding sequence is TGTGCCAGCAGTGAACAAGTTTACGAACCCCACACAGGGGGCGGACAGCCCCAGCATTTT. It specifies CASSEQVYEPHTGGGQPQHF.